Following are 10 T cell receptor beta chains from one sample sequenced in a study of shared clonotypes between healthy human individuals. The repertoire was sequenced with immunoSEQ multiplex PCR; TCRdb's copy has only in-frame clones and lacks some. The table lists about 1 million clones, around 76% of them singletons, with 1.4% in the top ten. Sequences were obtained from memory CD4+ T cells sorted from blood. Subset meaning: CD45RA-negative fraction. Every receptor here comes from a man in his late teens or twenties in good health.

The chain uses TRBV9 and TRBJ2-5, with unresolved D. Germline CDR1 SGDLS, CDR2 YYNGEE. Trimming left V 4 bases short and J 8 bases short, with 15 bases between. CDR3 length equals 13 residues. The CDR3 DNA sequence: TGTGCCAGCAGCCCCGGACCGTCTGCAACCCAGTACTTC. The encoded protein is CASSPGPSATQYF.

This rearrangement joins TRBV5-1 to TRBJ2-7; 10 bases line up with TRBD1. J gave up 6 bases and V 4 bases, and 7 bases lay outside the gene matches. This CDR3 spans 14 amino acids. Germline V CDR1 and CDR2: SGHRS, YFSETQ. The CDR3: CASSTGQGDTEQYF. The CDR3 coding sequence is TGCGCCAGCAGCACAGGACAGGGGGATACCGAGCAGTACTTC.

The V gene is TRBV4-1, the J gene TRBJ2-5; possible D gene TRBD1, 6 bases. The V end lost 0 bases, the J end lost 2 bases, and 16 bases lay between the germline ends. From germline, CDR1 is MGHRA and CDR2 YSYEKL. The CDR3 consists of 17 residues. The CDR3 protein is CASSQDRLGALQETQYF. CDR3 in DNA: TGCGCCAGCAGCCAAGATCGCTTGGGGGCCCTGCAAGAGACCCAGTACTTC.

Note on this clone: Sequence at one end of the junction differs from germline and may be a read error. V gene TRBV7-3 combines with J gene TRBJ2-7; D is tentatively TRBD1 or TRBD2 (5 bases each). The length of the CDR3 is 10 residues. CDR1 SGHTA and CDR2 FQGTGA come from the germline V gene. CDR3 sequence (DNA): TGCGGGACCCTATGGGGCGAGCAGTACTTC. Residues: CGTLWGEQYF.

The chain recombines TRBV30 with TRBJ2-4; no clear D. Per the germline V gene, CDR1 is GTSNPN and CDR2 is SVGIG (reference sequence). The CDR3 contains 16 residues. V shed 1 base and J shed 0 bases, with 13 bases lying between them. In DNA form, the CDR3 reads TGTGCCTGGAGTGAGCCCTCACAGATAGCCAAAAACATTCAGTACTTC. This sequence encodes CAWSEPSQIAKNIQYF.

V gene TRBV6-1 combines with J gene TRBJ1-1; D not resolved. From germline, CDR1 is MNHNS and CDR2 SASEGT. Deletions cut 2 bases from V and 1 base from J, with 5 bases between. This CDR3 has 13 amino acids. In DNA form, the CDR3 reads TGTGCCAGCAGTGAATGGAGGAACACTGAAGCTTTCTTT. This gives the protein CASSEWRNTEAFF.

The gene calls are TRBV2 and TRBJ1-5; possibly TRBD1 for D (6 bases). There are 15 residues in the CDR3. The germline CDR1 and CDR2 sequences are SNHLY and FYNNEI. The V gene lost 6 bases and the J gene lost 3 bases, with 15 bases spanning the gap. The CDR3 bases are TGTGCCAGCAGGCAAACCTACAGGGACAATCAGCCCCAGCATTTT. Translation: CASRQTYRDNQPQHF.

The rearrangement joins TRBV7-8 to TRBJ1-2; possible D gene TRBD1, 5 bases. The CDR3 runs to 16 residues. Germline V gives CDR1 SGHVS, CDR2 FQNEAQ. With 5 bases removed from V and 4 bases from J, the gap between germline ends came to 20 bases. CDR3 loop: CASSPQGTGTIYGYTF. The CDR3 nucleotides read TGTGCCAGCAGCCCTCAAGGGACGGGGACTATCTATGGCTACACCTTC.

This chain links TRBV5-1 with TRBJ2-3, with 7 bases aligning to TRBD2. CDR1 is SGHRS, CDR2 YFSETQ, per germline. After removal of 0 bases from V and 0 bases from J, the junction contained 7 bases not matched to a gene. The CDR3 covers 17 residues. The CDR3 loop is CASSLAGSGASTDTQYF. In nucleotides, the CDR3 is TGCGCCAGCAGCTTGGCTGGGAGCGGGGCGAGCACAGATACGCAGTATTTT.

This clone appeared a single time. The CDR3, as DNA: TGTGCCAGCAGTTTATCGTGGGGGGCCGGCTCCTACGAGCAGTACTTC. It encodes CASSLSWGAGSYEQYF. The chain uses TRBV27 and TRBJ2-7, with D perhaps being TRBD1 or TRBD2 (6 bases each). The CDR3 consists of 16 residues. CDR1 is MNHEY, CDR2 SMNVEV, per germline (reference sequence). The V end was cut by 0 bases, the J end by 0 bases, with 12 bases between.